This paragraph covers one T cell receptor beta chain sequence. The data originate from a study of blood T cell repertoires in COVID-19. Study information: From the United States, Italy and Spain came samples of acute and convalescent COVID-19.

Germline V gives CDR1 SGHNT, CDR2 YYREEE (reference sequence). CDR3 length equals 14 residues. V was clipped by 8 bases and J by 4 bases, with 15 bases between them. The method was immunoSEQ multiplex PCR; TCRdb's version includes in-frame clones alone and lacks a portion of them. The profile shows some 98,000 clones, around 83% of them singletons. The sample taken for sequencing was peripheral blood. The chain combines TRBV5-4 with TRBJ1-4; D not resolved. The TCR sequence derives from a man in his sixties with acute or convalescent COVID-19. The CDR3 sequence: CARFLAPFNEKLFF. CDR3 in DNA: TGTGCCAGGTTTTTAGCGCCCTTTAATGAAAAACTGTTTTTT.